This T cell receptor (beta chain) was captured by sequencing in a study of T cells in tumors after PD-1 blockade. The wider study: Treatment was either pembrolizumab 200 mg every 3 weeks or cemiplimab 350 mg every 2 weeks. During anti-PD-1 treatment, some patients continued daily vismodegib 150 mg. Peripheral blood samples averaged approximately 33,000 unique clonotypes and about 110,000 templates.

Sequenced by immunoSEQ multiplex PCR; TCRdb stores in-frame clones only, minus some. The sample has roughly 47,000 clones; nearly 80% are singletons. This clonotype originated in a human donor with basal cell carcinoma. Sequencing was performed on PBMCs, taken before anti-PD-1 treatment.

CDR3 region: CASSQTGGADTQYF. The CDR3 coding sequence is TGTGCCAGCAGCCAGACGGGGGGCGCAGATACGCAGTATTTT. V is TRBV7-3 and J is TRBJ2-3; TRBD2 is a possible D gene (7 bases). The CDR3 runs 14 residues. V was shortened by 5 bases and J by 4 bases, with 13 bases between the two germline ends. Germline CDR1 and CDR2: SGHTA and FQGTGA.